This entry lists 30 T cell receptor beta chains sequenced from one sample in a study of T and B cells in COVID-19 patients (dated by TCRdb to about 2020). The listed sequencing device is Illumina MiSeq. TRB rearrangements were amplified by multiplex PCR with BIOMED2 TRB-A/B primer pools. The public reads were run again by TCRdb, first through fastp at Q25 and then through MiXCR, and only productive beta chains were kept. Each entry merges the rows of one CDR3 protein and shows their most common DNA and genes. Here the sample has 13,000 to 15,000 distinct CDR3 sequences; about 28% occur a single time. The top ten clonotypes cover over 6.5% of the sample. Genomic DNA extracted from blood was used in amounts of roughly 250-550 ng for amplification of TRB repertoires. Sequences were obtained from blood. The receptors were gathered from a human donor who had recovered from COVID-19.

The chain couples TRBV20-1 to TRBJ2-1; tentatively, D is TRBD2 (5 bases). The germline gives CDR1 DFQATT, CDR2 SNEGSKA (reference sequence). V lost 5 bases to trimming and J lost 7 bases, with 15 bases between them. This CDR3 is 13 amino acids long. This CDR3 reads CSAFSDEFNEQFF. As DNA, the CDR3 is TGCAGTGCTTTTAGCGACGAATTTAATGAGCAGTTCTTC.

V is TRBV18 and J is TRBJ1-1, with D maybe TRBD1 (5 bases). The CDR3 runs to 14 residues. V was cut by 6 bases and J by 0 bases, with 11 bases left in between. Germline V CDR1 and CDR2: KGHSH, LQKENI. The CDR3 sequence is CASSQGGVNTEAFF. In DNA, the CDR3 is TGTGCCAGCTCGCAGGGAGGGGTGAACACTGAAGCTTTCTTT.

This clonotype is termed medium-sized. The J gene is TRBJ2-7, the V gene TRBV27; D assignment may be TRBD1 or TRBD2 (5 bases each). The CDR3 contains 12 residues. V was clipped by 6 bases and J by 4 bases, with 10 bases between them. Germline lookup yields CDR1 MNHEY and CDR2 SMNVEV (reference sequence). The CDR3 region is CASSNEGYEQYF. The CDR3 DNA reads TGTGCCAGCAGCAACGAGGGGTACGAGCAGTACTTC.

The CDR3, as DNA: TGTGCCAGCAGCCCTCGGGATACGCAGTATTTT. Translated, it gives CASSPRDTQYF. The V call is TRBV7-9, the J call TRBJ2-3; no reliable D call. This CDR3 has 11 residues. Germline CDR1 reads SEHNR; CDR2 reads FQNEAQ (reference sequence). Deletions cut 5 bases from V and 6 bases from J, with 6 bases between.

The chain joins TRBV18 to TRBJ1-1; 7 bases agree with TRBD1. CDR3 length: 13 amino acids. Germline V lookup: CDR1 KGHSH, CDR2 LQKENI. V dropped 1 base and J dropped 8; count of bases not matched to a gene: 4. The CDR3, as DNA: TGTGCCAGCTCACCACAGCGGGACAGAGAAGCTTTCTTT. Translation gives CASSPQRDREAFF.

This clonotype showed up many times. The V gene is TRBV11-1, the J gene TRBJ2-7; no firm D call. Germline CDR1 and CDR2: SGHAT and FQDESV (reference sequence). The CDR3 is 18 amino acids. Trimming pared 0 bases from V and 7 bases from J, leaving 25 bases between. The CDR3 nucleotides read TGTGCCAGCAGCTTAGCGCCTCCCCCGGCGGAAATGGACGATGAGCAGTACTTC. It specifies CASSLAPPPAEMDDEQYF.

The V gene is TRBV7-9, the J gene TRBJ1-1; weak D call: TRBD1 (6 bases). Germline V gene data show CDR1 as SEHNR and CDR2 as FQNEAQ (reference sequence). CDR3 length: 15 residues. Trimming left V 4 bases short and J 11 bases short, with 23 bases between. CDR3 sequence reads: CASSSEAGQIRGAFF. CDR3 coding DNA: TGTGCCAGCAGCTCCGAGGCAGGACAGATTCGTGGGGCTTTCTTT. The whole variable domain, remainder taken from reference TRBV7-9 and TRBJ1-1, is DTGVSQNPRHKITKRGQNVTFRCDPISEHNRLYWYRQTLGQGPEFLTYFQNEAQLEKSRLLSDRFSAERPKGSFSTLEIQRTEQGDSAMYLCASSSEAGQIRGAFFGQGTRLTVV.

This clonotype was detected many times. The rearrangement links TRBV6-2 or TRBV6-3 to TRBJ2-2; D perhaps matches TRBD2 (5 bases). CDR1 is MNHEY, CDR2 SVGEGT, per germline. Trimming left V 3 bases short and J 6 bases short, with 11 bases between. The CDR3 sequence is 14 residues long. In DNA form, the CDR3 reads TGTGCCAGCAGTTATCGTGGGAGCGCCGGGGAGCTGTTTTTT. This codes for CASSYRGSAGELFF.

This clonotype was seen at least ten times. The junction departs from the called germline gene at one end, perhaps through a read error. The V gene is TRBV5-6, the J gene TRBJ2-7, with D possibly called TRBD1 or TRBD2 (5 bases each). The CDR3 extends over 15 amino acids. CDR1 is SGHDT and CDR2 is YYEEEE in the germline V gene. As DNA, the CDR3 is TGTGTCAGCAGCAGCCGGGACGCATTCTCCTACGAGCAGTACTTC. Its protein is CVSSSRDAFSYEQYF.

This clonotype occurred many times. The V call is TRBV6-5, the J call TRBJ2-7, with D unresolved. This CDR3 contains 14 residues. Trimming took 0 bases from V and 2 from J, leaving 8 bases between them. Germline assignment: CDR1 MNHEY and CDR2 SVGAGI. CDR3 sequence reads: CASSYSGITYEQYF. The DNA of the CDR3 is TGTGCCAGCAGTTACTCGGGGATTACCTACGAGCAGTACTTC.

This clonotype has just a few counts. This sequence joins TRBV15 and TRBJ1-1; 8 bases align to TRBD1. This CDR3 spans 17 amino acids. The junction had 9 bases not matched to a gene; V was cut back by 2 bases and J by 1 base. Per germline, CDR1 LNHNV and CDR2 YYDKDF (reference sequence). The CDR3 coding sequence is TGTGCCACCAGCAGAACGTCAGGGGGCCGATCGAACACTGAAGCTTTCTTT. This sequence encodes CATSRTSGGRSNTEAFF. The full variable domain, with the rest looked up from reference TRBV15 and TRBJ1-1, is DAMVIQNPRYQVTQFGKPVTLSCSQTLNHNVMYWYQQKSSQAPKLLFHYYDKDFNNEADTPDNFQSRRPNTSFCFLDIRSPGLGDTAMYLCATSRTSGGRSNTEAFFGQGTRLTVV.

The chain is built from TRBV10-1 and TRBJ2-1; the match to TRBD2 covers 9 bases. The CDR3 is made up of 16 amino acids. Germline-derived CDR1 and CDR2 are WNHNN and SYGVQD (reference sequence). J lost 2 bases, V lost 4 bases, and 6 bases had no gene match. CDR3 protein: CASSVGLAGPYNEQFF. The CDR3 DNA follows: TGCGCCAGCAGTGTCGGCCTAGCGGGACCCTACAATGAGCAGTTCTTC.

This sequence joins TRBV27 and TRBJ2-3; D not resolved. The CDR3 is 14 residues long. Per the germline V gene, CDR1 is MNHEY and CDR2 is SMNVEV (reference sequence). Trimming pared 2 bases from V and 5 bases from J, leaving 11 bases between. The CDR3: CASSLGKLRDTQYF. In nucleotides, the CDR3 is TGTGCCAGCAGTTTAGGAAAACTCAGAGATACGCAGTATTTT.

V gene TRBV6-8 combines with J gene TRBJ2-5; tentatively, D is TRBD2 (6 bases). From germline, CDR1 is MNHGY and CDR2 SAAAGT. This CDR3 is built from 13 residues. The ends were cut back, 6 bases at V and 5 bases at J, with 13 bases in the middle. The CDR3 is CASREGGRETQYF. CDR3 coding DNA: TGTGCCAGCAGGGAGGGTGGACGGGAGACCCAGTACTTC.

This clonotype has a count of ten or more. V and J are TRBV5-6 and TRBJ1-6, with D perhaps TRBD1 (6 bases). V lost 4 bases to trimming and J lost 9 bases, with 17 bases between them. The CDR3 sequence is 15 residues long. CDR1 and CDR2 from the germline V gene are SGHDT and YYEEEE. The CDR3 region is CASSRGTQGLSPLHF. DNA for the CDR3: TGTGCCAGCAGCAGGGGGACTCAGGGGCTTTCACCCCTCCACTTT.

Within the sample, this clonotype is medium-sized. The rearrangement uses TRBV27 and TRBJ1-2; 8 bases agree with TRBD1. V lost 6 bases, J lost 2 bases, and 2 bases stayed unmatched. This CDR3 contains 13 residues. Germline V gives CDR1 MNHEY, CDR2 SMNVEV (reference sequence). CDR3 residues: CASRRTGNYGYTF. The CDR3 coding sequence is TGTGCCAGCAGGCGGACAGGGAACTATGGCTACACCTTC.

This clonotype counts as medium-sized (0.01 to 0.1%). V and J are TRBV29-1 and TRBJ1-2; D is undetermined. V was cut by 5 bases and J by 3 bases, with 7 bases left in between. This CDR3 is built from 11 residues. Germline values: CDR1 SQVTM, CDR2 ANQGSEA. The CDR3 protein is CSVLGDYGYTF. As DNA, the CDR3 is TGCAGCGTTCTTGGGGACTATGGCTACACCTTC.

This clonotype was detected ten times or more. The V and J genes are TRBV30 and TRBJ1-1, with D perhaps TRBD1 (6 bases). There are 12 residues in the CDR3. V was clipped by 6 bases and J by 1 base, with 9 bases between them. Germline values: CDR1 GTSNPN, CDR2 SVGIG (reference sequence). The CDR3 protein is CACGQPNTEAFF. CDR3 in DNA: TGTGCCTGTGGACAGCCGAACACTGAAGCTTTCTTT.

This clonotype counts as medium-sized. This sequence joins TRBV6-6 and TRBJ2-2; the D gene could be TRBD1 or TRBD2 (5 bases each). Per germline, CDR1 MNHNY and CDR2 SVGAGI (reference sequence). CDR3 size: 15 residues. Trimming took off 6 bases at V and 6 bases at J, with 17 bases between the two ends. CDR3 protein: CASSIGGGWAGELFF. For the CDR3, the DNA is TGTGCCAGCAGCATAGGTGGGGGTTGGGCCGGGGAGCTGTTTTTT.

This clonotype was recorded once. The genes are TRBV5-1 and TRBJ1-2, with 7 bases matching TRBD1. The ends lost 2 bases at V and 4 bases at J; junction bases unmatched: 8. The CDR3 contains 15 residues. CDR1 SGHRS and CDR2 YFSETQ come from the germline V gene. The CDR3 loop is CASSLATGKSYGYTF. In DNA, the CDR3 is TGCGCCAGCAGCTTAGCGACAGGGAAGAGCTATGGCTACACCTTC.

The rearrangement joins TRBV5-1 to TRBJ2-7; D is unclear. Trimming left V 4 bases short and J 5 bases short, with 16 bases between. Germline V gene data show CDR1 as SGHRS and CDR2 as YFSETQ. The CDR3 loop spans 14 amino acids. The CDR3 region is CASSPDPVADEQYF. The CDR3 DNA reads TGCGCCAGCAGCCCGGACCCCGTAGCCGACGAGCAGTACTTC.

V and J are TRBV19 and TRBJ2-7; no clear D gene. The CDR3 spans 12 residues. The V gene lost 9 bases and the J gene lost 2 bases, with 11 bases spanning the gap. Germline V gives CDR1 LNHDA, CDR2 SQIVND (reference sequence). CDR3 nucleotides: TGTGCCAGCAGCCCCAGCCCCTACGAGCAGTACTTC. Translated, it gives CASSPSPYEQYF.

This chain joins TRBV5-6 and TRBJ1-2, with 7 bases lining up with TRBD1. The CDR3 is 15 amino acids. Trimming removed 4 bases from V and 2 bases from J; junction bases left unmatched: 8. Per germline, CDR1 SGHDT and CDR2 YYEEEE. CDR3 DNA sequence: TGTGCCAGCAGCCAGACGGGACAGAGGAACTATGGCTACACCTTC. Its translation: CASSQTGQRNYGYTF.

At least ten counts were recorded for this clonotype. The rearrangement uses TRBV27 and TRBJ2-1; 7 bases line up with TRBD1. This CDR3 comprises 14 residues. The junction had 0 bases not matched to a gene; V was cut back by 4 bases and J by 0 bases. Germline CDR1 and CDR2: MNHEY and SMNVEV (reference sequence). The CDR3 bases are TGTGCCAGCAGTTCAGGGGGCTCCTACAATGAGCAGTTCTTC. This sequence encodes CASSSGGSYNEQFF.

The gene calls are TRBV24-1 and TRBJ2-7; possible D gene TRBD2, 7 bases. The germline CDR1 and CDR2 sequences are KGHDR and SFDVKD. V dropped 9 bases and J dropped 3 bases, with 17 bases sitting between them. CDR3 length equals 14 residues. The CDR3 loop is CATSRGGGIYEQYF. The CDR3 coding sequence is TGTGCCACCTCCCGAGGGGGAGGGATCTACGAGCAGTACTTC.

In regard to this clonotype: With a much larger clone just one base away, this may be a read error. The gene calls are TRBV6-1 and TRBJ2-2; 7 bases align to TRBD1. The CDR3 loop spans 14 amino acids. Germline loops: CDR1 MNHNS, CDR2 SASEGT. V lost 10 bases to trimming and J lost 4 bases; unmatched junction nucleotides: 9. The CDR3 spells CATRLGQSTGELFF. CDR3 nucleotides: TGTGCCACCCGCCTGGGACAGAGCACCGGGGAGCTGTTTTTT.

This clonotype rates as medium-sized. V gene TRBV29-1 combines with J gene TRBJ2-1, with TRBD2 matching 7 bases. From germline, CDR1 is SQVTM and CDR2 ANQGSEA. Unmatched junction bases numbered 3, after V lost 3 bases and J lost 4 bases. CDR3 size: 13 residues. Here the CDR3 DNA reads TGCAGCGTTGAGAGCGGGGTTTACAATGAGCAGTTCTTC. Translated: CSVESGVYNEQFF.

This chain links TRBV27 with TRBJ1-5; possible D gene TRBD1, 6 bases. The V and J ends lost 6 bases and 2 bases respectively, with 14 bases between them. This CDR3 is 15 amino acids long. CDR1 is MNHEY and CDR2 is SMNVEV in the germline V gene (reference sequence). CDR3 amino acids: CASSPGDWGNQPQHF. CDR3 coding DNA: TGTGCCAGCAGCCCAGGGGACTGGGGCAATCAGCCCCAGCATTTT.

Only a few counts were recorded for this clonotype. The J gene is TRBJ2-1, the V gene TRBV5-4, with D possibly TRBD2 on 5 matching bases. V lost 3 bases, J lost 5 bases, and 6 bases lay in between. Germline CDR1 SGHNT, CDR2 YYREEE (reference sequence). This CDR3 spans 12 amino acids. CDR3 sequence: CASSSEDNEQFF. The DNA for the CDR3 is TGTGCCAGCAGCTCGGAGGACAATGAGCAGTTCTTC.

This chain joins TRBV12-3 or TRBV12-4 and TRBJ2-2; 10 bases line up with TRBD1. After removal of 3 bases from V and 6 bases from J, the junction contained 4 bases not matched to a gene. This CDR3 spans 15 amino acids. The CDR3 reads CASSLGQGFPGELFF. CDR3 bases: TGTGCCAGCAGTTTGGGACAGGGGTTCCCCGGGGAGCTGTTTTTT.